This T cell receptor beta chain was sequenced during a study of OX40 agonist ivuxolimab in advanced cancers. Background on the study: Dose-escalation cases comprised hepatocellular carcinoma, melanoma, renal cell or head and neck cancer.

Profiling relied on immunoSEQ multiplex PCR, and the TCRdb table lists in-frame clones only, not all of them. This sample has about 32,000 clones; 84% occur once, and the top ten carry 15% to 25%. This clonotype was obtained from an adult with an advanced solid tumor such as melanoma, head and neck, liver or kidney cancer. The sample was CD4+ or CD8+ T cells sorted from blood, taken in a trial of the OX40 agonist ivuxolimab.

CDR3 residues: CASSLFPTGPAFF. The CDR3 coding sequence is TGTGCCAGCAGTTTATTCCCGACAGGTCCAGCTTTCTTT. The chain links TRBV27 to TRBJ1-1, with a tentative D call TRBD1 (6 bases). Germline values: CDR1 MNHEY, CDR2 SMNVEV (reference sequence). The CDR3 runs to 13 residues. V lost 1 base and J 10 bases, leaving 13 bases between the germline ends.